These T cell receptor beta chains were read from a single sample in a study of T-cell memory formation after mild COVID-19. MiXCR, applied by TCRdb to the 5' RACE reads, yields one record per CDR3 protein. The sample comprises approximately 270,000 distinct CDR3 sequences, roughly 15% of which are singletons, and approximately 25% rests with the top ten. The sequenced sample was PBMCs or a T cell subset sorted from them (not recorded which). Receptor source: a man in his late teens or twenties who had mild COVID-19 (a few samples of this study predate the infection). Cell type and time point are not known. Each CDR3 is given with its conserved first and last residue.

V gene,J gene,CDR3 length,CDR3 protein
TRBV5-8,TRBJ2-3,14,CASSLTGARPTQYF
TRBV5-1,TRBJ2-1,18,CASSRRLAGGSSYNEQFF
TRBV20-1,TRBJ2-1,14,CSARRADLYNEQFF
TRBV7-2,TRBJ2-5,16,CASSRSEGLAGETQYF
TRBV5-1,TRBJ2-5,14,CASSPGTPQETQYF
TRBV7-3,TRBJ2-3,15,CASSAGLGGGDTQYF
TRBV20-1,TRBJ1-1,13,CSARAGTGDITFF
TRBV4-1,TRBJ1-6,15,CASSPRRGDNSPLHF
TRBV29-1,TRBJ2-7,14,CSVVSDRIAYEQYF
TRBV11-3,TRBJ2-1,16,CASSLSQSGGQGEQFF
TRBV20-1,TRBJ2-7,16,CSARVRGQILHYEQYF
TRBV29-1,TRBJ2-1,13,CSVENEWGNEQFF
TRBV7-9,TRBJ1-2,14,CASSLASGYGGYTF
TRBV7-6,TRBJ1-5,13,CASSLNLNQPQHF
TRBV3-1,TRBJ2-7,13,CASSPGEGYEQYF
TRBV29-1,TRBJ2-5,14,CSYAIGGVWETQYF
TRBV7-6,TRBJ2-1,16,CASSSSGTGISNEQFF
TRBV12-3/TRBV12-4,TRBJ2-2,15,CASSLRGLGTGELFF
TRBV20-1,TRBJ1-6,13,CSATFGGLQTLHF
TRBV4-3,TRBJ2-1,15,CASRRGTSGYNEQFF
TRBV5-1,TRBJ2-2,14,CASSLTQITGELFF
TRBV19,TRBJ1-4,19,CASSLSMGSGVGGTEKLFF
TRBV3-1,TRBJ1-1,16,CASSQGLERMNTEAFF
TRBV6-5,TRBJ1-1,13,CASSRIGDTEAFF
TRBV27,TRBJ1-2,13,CASSFRGLYGYTF
TRBV10-3,TRBJ1-6,18,CAISDPTATLIPNSALHF
TRBV7-9,TRBJ2-3,17,CASSLTSGQDSTDTQYF
TRBV4-1,TRBJ2-3,18,CASSLQTGTDTSTDTQYF